The clone carrying this T cell receptor beta chain appeared a few times. The data were taken from a study of T cell responses to AZD1222 COVID-19 vaccine. V was trimmed by 3 bases and J by 6 bases, leaving 11 bases between them. Germline V gene lookup returns CDR1 LNHDA and CDR2 SQIVND (reference sequence). This CDR3 has 13 amino acids. Generated by immunoSEQ multiplex PCR, the TCRdb table keeps only in-frame clones and is missing some. The sample contains more than 90,000 clones, 85% to 90% of which appear only once. The specimen was peripheral blood, collected 28 days after the second AZD1222 dose. The V gene is TRBV19, the J gene TRBJ1-2; D is ambiguous. This clonotype was obtained from an adult who received the AZD1222 COVID-19 vaccine. CDR3 amino acids: CASSIHGIDGYTF. CDR3 in DNA: TGTGCCAGTAGTATTCATGGGATAGATGGCTACACCTTC.